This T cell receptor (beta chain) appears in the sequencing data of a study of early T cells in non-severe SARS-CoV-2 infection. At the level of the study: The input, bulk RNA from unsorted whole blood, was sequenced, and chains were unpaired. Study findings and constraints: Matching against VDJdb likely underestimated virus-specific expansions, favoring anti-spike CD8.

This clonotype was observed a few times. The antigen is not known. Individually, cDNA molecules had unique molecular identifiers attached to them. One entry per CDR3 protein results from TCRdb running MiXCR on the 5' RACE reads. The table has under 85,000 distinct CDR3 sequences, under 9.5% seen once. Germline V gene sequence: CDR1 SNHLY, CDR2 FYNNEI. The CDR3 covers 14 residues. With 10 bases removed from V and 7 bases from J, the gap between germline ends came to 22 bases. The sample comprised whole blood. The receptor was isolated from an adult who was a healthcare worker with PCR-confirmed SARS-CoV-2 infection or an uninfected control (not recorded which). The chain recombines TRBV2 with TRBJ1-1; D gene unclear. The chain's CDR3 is CATLRIENGDEAFF. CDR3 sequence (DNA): TGTGCCACCCTGAGGATCGAGAATGGAGATGAAGCTTTCTTT.